This entry describes one T cell receptor (beta chain). No antigen is known for it. The data were taken from a study of T cell responses to AZD1222 COVID-19 vaccine. V was clipped by 2 bases and J by 8 bases, with 15 bases between them. CDR1 is GTSNPN, CDR2 SVGIG, per germline (reference sequence). The CDR3 runs 13 residues. Sequencing was performed with immunoSEQ multiplex PCR; in TCRdb, only in-frame clones are kept and a portion is missing. This sample has approximately 100,000 clones, with just over 90% found just once. General observations from the study: Breadth and depth of Spike-specific TCRs rose after two AZD1222 doses. The study found vaccine-associated CD4 TCRs spanning spike, dominant at 160-218 and 743-854.

The chain links TRBV30 to TRBJ1-2; possible D gene TRBD1, 5 bases. The source material was peripheral blood, sampled on day 0 of AZD1222 vaccination. The sequence was collected from an adult in good health. CDR3 sequence (DNA): TGTGCCTGGAGTTCGAAGGGGTTTGGGGGCTACACCTTC. Translated, it gives CAWSSKGFGGYTF.